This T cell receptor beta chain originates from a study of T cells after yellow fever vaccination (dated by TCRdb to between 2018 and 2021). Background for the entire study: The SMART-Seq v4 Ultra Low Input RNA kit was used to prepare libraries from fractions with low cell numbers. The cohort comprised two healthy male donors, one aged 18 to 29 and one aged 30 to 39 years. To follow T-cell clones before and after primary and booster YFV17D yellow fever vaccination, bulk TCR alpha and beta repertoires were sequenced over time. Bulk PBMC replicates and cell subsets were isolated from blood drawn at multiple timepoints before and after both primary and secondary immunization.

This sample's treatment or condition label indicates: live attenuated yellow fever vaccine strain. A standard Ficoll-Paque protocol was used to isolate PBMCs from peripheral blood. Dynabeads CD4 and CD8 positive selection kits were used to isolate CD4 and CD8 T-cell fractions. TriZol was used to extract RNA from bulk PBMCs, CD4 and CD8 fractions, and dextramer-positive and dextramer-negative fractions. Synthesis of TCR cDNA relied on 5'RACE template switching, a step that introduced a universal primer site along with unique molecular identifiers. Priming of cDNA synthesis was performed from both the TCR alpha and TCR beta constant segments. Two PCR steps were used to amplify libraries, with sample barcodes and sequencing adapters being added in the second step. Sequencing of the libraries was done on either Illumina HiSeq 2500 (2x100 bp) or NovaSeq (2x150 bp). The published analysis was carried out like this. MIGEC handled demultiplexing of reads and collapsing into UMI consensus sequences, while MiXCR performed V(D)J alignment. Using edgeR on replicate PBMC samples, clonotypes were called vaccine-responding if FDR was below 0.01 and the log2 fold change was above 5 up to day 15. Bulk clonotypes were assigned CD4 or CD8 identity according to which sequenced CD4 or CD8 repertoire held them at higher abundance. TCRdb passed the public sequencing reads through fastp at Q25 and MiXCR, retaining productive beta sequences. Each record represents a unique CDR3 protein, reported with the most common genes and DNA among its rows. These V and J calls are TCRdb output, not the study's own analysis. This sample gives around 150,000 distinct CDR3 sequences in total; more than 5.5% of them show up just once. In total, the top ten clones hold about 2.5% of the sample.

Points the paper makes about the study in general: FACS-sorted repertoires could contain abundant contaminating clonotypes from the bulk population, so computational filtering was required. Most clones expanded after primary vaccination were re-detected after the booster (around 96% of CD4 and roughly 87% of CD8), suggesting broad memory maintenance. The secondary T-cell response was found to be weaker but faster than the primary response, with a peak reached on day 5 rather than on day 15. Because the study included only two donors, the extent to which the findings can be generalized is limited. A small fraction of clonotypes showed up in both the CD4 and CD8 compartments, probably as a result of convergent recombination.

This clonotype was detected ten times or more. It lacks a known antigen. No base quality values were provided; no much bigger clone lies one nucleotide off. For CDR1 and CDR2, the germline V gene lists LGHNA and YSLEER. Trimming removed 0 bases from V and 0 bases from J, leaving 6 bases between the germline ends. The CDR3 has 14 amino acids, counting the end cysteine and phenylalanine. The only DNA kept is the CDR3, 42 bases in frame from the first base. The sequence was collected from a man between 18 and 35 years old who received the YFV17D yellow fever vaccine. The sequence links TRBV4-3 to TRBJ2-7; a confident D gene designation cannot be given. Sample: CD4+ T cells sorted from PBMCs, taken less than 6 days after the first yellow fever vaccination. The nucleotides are TGCGCCAGCAGCCAAGACAGGAGCTCCTACGAGCAGTACTTC. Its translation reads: CASSQDRSSYEQYF.